This TCR beta chain was sequenced in a study of T cell responses to AZD1222 COVID-19 vaccine. At the level of the study: Second-dose intervals near 4 or 12 weeks were combined.

The assay was immunoSEQ multiplex PCR, and TCRdb's table has in-frame clones only and misses some. The sample lists 95,000 to 110,000 clones, about 90% seen once, with 7% to 10% in the top ten. Turning to this clone: Its antigen remains unknown.

Study-level findings and limits: Most donors were white British and more were female, and clonal diversity was possibly underestimated. CD4 TCRs associated with vaccination spanned spike, dominating at 160-218 and 743-854.

The CDR3 consists of 15 residues. Trimming pared 10 bases from V and 0 bases from J, leaving 16 bases between. Germline lookup yields CDR1 SGHTA and CDR2 FQGNSA. The receptor was derived from an adult in good health. The starting material was peripheral blood, obtained on day 0 of AZD1222 vaccination. V usage is TRBV7-2 and J usage is TRBJ1-5; D might be TRBD1 (6 bases). This chain's CDR3 is CATTGGGFSNQPQHF. The CDR3 DNA sequence: TGTGCCACCACTGGGGGGGGCTTTAGCAATCAGCCCCAGCATTTT.